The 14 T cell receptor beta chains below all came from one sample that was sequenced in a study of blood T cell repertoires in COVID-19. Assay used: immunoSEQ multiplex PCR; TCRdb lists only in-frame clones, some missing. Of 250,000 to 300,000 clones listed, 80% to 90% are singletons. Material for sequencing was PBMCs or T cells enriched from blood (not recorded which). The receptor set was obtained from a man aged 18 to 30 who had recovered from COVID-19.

Written as DNA, the CDR3 is TGTGCCTGGAGTGGCAGGTACAATGAGCAGTTCTTC. Encoded protein: CAWSGRYNEQFF. The chain combines TRBV30 with TRBJ2-1; D is unresolved. The germline gives CDR1 GTSNPN, CDR2 SVGIG (reference sequence). The CDR3 runs to 12 residues. Between the trimmed V and J ends, which lost 1 base and 4 bases, there was a span of 5 bases.

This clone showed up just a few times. CDR3 nucleotides: TGTGCCAGCAGCATACAGGGGGGGGAGACCCAGTACTTC. Translation: CASSIQGGETQYF. The chain has TRBV7-2 and TRBJ2-5; possible D gene TRBD1, 8 bases. The V end was cut by 5 bases, the J end by 5 bases, with 12 bases between. Germline V gene lookup returns CDR1 SGHTA and CDR2 FQGNSA. The CDR3 sequence is 13 residues long.

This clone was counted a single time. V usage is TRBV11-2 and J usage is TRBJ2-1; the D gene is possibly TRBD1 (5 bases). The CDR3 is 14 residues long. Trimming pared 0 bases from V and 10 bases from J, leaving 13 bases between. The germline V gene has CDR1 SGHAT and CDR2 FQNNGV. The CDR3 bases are TGTGCCAGCAGCTTAGAACTGGTCAGGGCCGAGCAGTTCTTC. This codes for CASSLELVRAEQFF.

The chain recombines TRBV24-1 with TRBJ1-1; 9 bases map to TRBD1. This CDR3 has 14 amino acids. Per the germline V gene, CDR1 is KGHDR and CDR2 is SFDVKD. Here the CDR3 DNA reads TGTGCTACCCAAAAGACAGGGGGGAACACTGAAGCTTTCTTT. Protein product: CATQKTGGNTEAFF.

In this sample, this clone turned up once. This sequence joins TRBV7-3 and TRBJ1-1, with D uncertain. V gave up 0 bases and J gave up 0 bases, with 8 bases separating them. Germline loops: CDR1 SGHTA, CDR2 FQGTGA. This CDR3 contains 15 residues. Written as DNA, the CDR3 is TGTGCCAGCAGCTTAACTGCAGGCCTGAACACTGAAGCTTTCTTT. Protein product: CASSLTAGLNTEAFF.

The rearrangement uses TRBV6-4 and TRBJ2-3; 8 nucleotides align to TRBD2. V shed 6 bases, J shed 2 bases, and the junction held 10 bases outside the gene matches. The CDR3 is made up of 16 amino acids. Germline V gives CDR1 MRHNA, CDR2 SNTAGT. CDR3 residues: CASSVEGGGPTDTQYF. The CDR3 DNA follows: TGTGCCAGCAGCGTCGAGGGCGGGGGGCCCACAGATACGCAGTATTTT.

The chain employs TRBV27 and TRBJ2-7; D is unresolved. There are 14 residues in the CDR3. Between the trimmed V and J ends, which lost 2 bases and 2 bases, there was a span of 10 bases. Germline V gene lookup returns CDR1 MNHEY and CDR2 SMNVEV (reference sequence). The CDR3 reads CASSLNRWAYEQYF. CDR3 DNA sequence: TGTGCCAGCAGTTTAAACAGATGGGCCTACGAGCAGTACTTC.

DNA of the CDR3: TGTGCCACCAGCCGACAAGGGGGGGCCAGGCACGAGCAGTACTTC. This sequence encodes CATSRQGGARHEQYF. V is TRBV15 and J is TRBJ2-7, with D perhaps TRBD2 (7 bases). CDR1 and CDR2 (germline): LNHNV, YYDKDF (reference sequence). CDR3 length equals 15 residues. Trimming stripped 5 bases from V and 5 bases from J, with 19 bases between.

CDR3 coding DNA: TGTGCCGTCTCAAGCGGCCCCTACAATGAGCAGTTCTTC. Translation gives CAVSSGPYNEQFF. The chain employs TRBV30 and TRBJ2-1, with D possibly matching TRBD2 (5 bases). Trimming left V 8 bases short and J 2 bases short, with 13 bases between. CDR3 length equals 13 residues. Germline CDR1 reads GTSNPN; CDR2 reads SVGIG (reference sequence).

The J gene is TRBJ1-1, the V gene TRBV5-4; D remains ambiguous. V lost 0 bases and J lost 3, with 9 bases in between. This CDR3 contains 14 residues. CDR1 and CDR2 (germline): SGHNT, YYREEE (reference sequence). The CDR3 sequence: CASSLGFSDTEAFF. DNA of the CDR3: TGTGCCAGCAGCTTGGGTTTTTCGGACACTGAAGCTTTCTTT.

CDR3 residues: CASSLNRVPDTQYF. The DNA of the CDR3 is TGTGCCAGCAGCTTAAACAGGGTCCCAGATACGCAGTATTTT. The chain employs TRBV11-1 and TRBJ2-3; possibly TRBD1 for D (6 bases). The CDR3 is 14 amino acids. Germline CDR1 reads SGHAT; CDR2 reads FQDESV (reference sequence). With 2 bases removed from V and 4 bases from J, the gap between germline ends came to 10 bases.

The CDR3 sequence is CASSLDQGGEQFF. The CDR3 nucleotides read TGTGCCAGCAGCTTGGATCAGGGGGGTGAGCAGTTCTTC. The chain has TRBV11-3 and TRBJ2-1, with D possibly matching TRBD1 (7 bases). CDR1 SGHNT and CDR2 YENEEA come from the germline V gene. The CDR3 extends over 13 amino acids. V lost 3 bases to trimming and J lost 9 bases, with 12 bases between them.

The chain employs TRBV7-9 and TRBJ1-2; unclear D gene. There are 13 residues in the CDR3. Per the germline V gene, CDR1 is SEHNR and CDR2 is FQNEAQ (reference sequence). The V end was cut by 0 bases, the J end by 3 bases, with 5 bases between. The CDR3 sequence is CASSLAADYGYTF. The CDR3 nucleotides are TGTGCCAGCAGCTTAGCGGCCGACTATGGCTACACCTTC.

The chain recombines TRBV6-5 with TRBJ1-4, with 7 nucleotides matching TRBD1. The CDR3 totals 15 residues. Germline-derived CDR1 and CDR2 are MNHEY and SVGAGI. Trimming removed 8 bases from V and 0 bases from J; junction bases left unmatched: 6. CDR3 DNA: TGTGCCAGCCGCGGCAGGGGGGCAACTAATGAAAAACTGTTTTTT. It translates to CASRGRGATNEKLFF.